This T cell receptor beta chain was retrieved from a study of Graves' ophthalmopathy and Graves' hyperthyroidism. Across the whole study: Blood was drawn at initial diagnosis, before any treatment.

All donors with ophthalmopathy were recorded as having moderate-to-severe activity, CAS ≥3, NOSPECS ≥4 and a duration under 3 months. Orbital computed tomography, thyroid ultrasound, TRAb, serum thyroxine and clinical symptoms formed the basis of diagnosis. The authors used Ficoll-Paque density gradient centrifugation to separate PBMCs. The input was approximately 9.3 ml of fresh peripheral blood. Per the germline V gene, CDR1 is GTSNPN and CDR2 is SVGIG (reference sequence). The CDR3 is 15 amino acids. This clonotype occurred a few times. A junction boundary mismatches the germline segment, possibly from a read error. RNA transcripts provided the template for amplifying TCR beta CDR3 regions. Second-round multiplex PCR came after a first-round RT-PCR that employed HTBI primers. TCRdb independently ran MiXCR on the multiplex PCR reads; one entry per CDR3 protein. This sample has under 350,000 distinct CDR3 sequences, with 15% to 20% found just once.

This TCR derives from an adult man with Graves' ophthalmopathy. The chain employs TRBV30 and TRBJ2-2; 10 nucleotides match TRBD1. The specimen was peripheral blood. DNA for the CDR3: TGTGCCTGGAGTCGGGGACAGGGGAACGCCGGGGAGCTGTTTTTT. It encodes CAWSRGQGNAGELFF.